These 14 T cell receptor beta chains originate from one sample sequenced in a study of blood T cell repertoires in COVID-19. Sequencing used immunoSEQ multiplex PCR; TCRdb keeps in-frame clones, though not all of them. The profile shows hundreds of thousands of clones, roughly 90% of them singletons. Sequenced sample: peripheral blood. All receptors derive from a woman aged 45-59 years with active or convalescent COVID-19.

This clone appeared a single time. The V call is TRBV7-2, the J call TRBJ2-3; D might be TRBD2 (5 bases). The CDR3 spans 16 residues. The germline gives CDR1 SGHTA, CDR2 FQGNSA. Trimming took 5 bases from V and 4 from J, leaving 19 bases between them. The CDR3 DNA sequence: TGTGCCAGCAGCCTAGGTCCGGGGAGAGTGGCAGATACGCAGTATTTT. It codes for CASSLGPGRVADTQYF.

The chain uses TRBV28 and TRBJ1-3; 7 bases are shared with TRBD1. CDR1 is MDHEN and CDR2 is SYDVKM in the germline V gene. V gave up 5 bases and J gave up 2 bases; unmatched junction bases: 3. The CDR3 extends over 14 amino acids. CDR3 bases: TGTGCCAGCAGTCGGGGGACAGCTGGAAACACCATATATTTT. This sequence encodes CASSRGTAGNTIYF.

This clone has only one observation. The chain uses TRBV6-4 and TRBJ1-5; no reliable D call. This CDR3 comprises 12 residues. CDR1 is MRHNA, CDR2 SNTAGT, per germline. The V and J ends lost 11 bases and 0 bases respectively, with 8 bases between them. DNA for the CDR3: TGTGCCCCAGATGATAGCAATCAGCCCCAGCATTTT. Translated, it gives CAPDDSNQPQHF.

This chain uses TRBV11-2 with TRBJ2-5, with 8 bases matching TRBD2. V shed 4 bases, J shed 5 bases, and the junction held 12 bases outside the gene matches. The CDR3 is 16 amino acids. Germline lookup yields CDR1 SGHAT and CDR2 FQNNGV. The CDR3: CASSSRGGRPSETQYF. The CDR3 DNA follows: TGTGCCAGCAGCTCCCGCGGGGGGCGCCCCTCCGAGACCCAGTACTTC.

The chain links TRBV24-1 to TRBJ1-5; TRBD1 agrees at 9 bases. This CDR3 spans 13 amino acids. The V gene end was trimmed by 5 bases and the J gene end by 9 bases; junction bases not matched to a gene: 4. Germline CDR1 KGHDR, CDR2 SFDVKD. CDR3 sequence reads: CATSVTGGGPQHF. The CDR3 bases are TGTGCCACCAGTGTGACAGGGGGTGGGCCCCAGCATTTT.

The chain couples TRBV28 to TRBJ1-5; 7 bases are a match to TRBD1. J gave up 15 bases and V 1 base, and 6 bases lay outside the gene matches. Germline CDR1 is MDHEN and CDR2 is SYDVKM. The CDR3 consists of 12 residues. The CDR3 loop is CASSLYPQGGHF. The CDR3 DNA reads TGTGCCAGCAGTTTATACCCCCAGGGGGGGCATTTT. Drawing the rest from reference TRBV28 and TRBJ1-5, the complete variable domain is DVKVTQSSRYLVKRTGEKVFLECVQDMDHENMFWYRQDPGLGLRLIYFSYDVKMKEKGDIPEGYSVSREKKERFSLILESASTNQTSMYLCASSLYPQGGHFGDGTRLSIL.

The CDR3 nucleotides are TGTGCCAGCAGCTTGGCCCCGGGGGTAGCGGGCAACTACGAGCAGTACTTC. Its translation: CASSLAPGVAGNYEQYF. The V call is TRBV7-2, the J call TRBJ2-7, with 7 nucleotides matching TRBD2. The V segment lost 3 bases and the J segment 3 bases; nucleotides outside the gene matches: 14. The V gene's germline CDR1 is SGHTA and CDR2 FQGNSA. CDR3 length: 17 amino acids.

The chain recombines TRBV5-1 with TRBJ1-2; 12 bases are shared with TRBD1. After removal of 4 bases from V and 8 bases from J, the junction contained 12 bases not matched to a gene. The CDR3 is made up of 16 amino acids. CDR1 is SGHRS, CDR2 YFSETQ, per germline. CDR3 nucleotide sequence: TGCGCCAGCAGCCCGGAACCGGGACAGGGGGCCCGCGGCTACACCTTC. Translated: CASSPEPGQGARGYTF.

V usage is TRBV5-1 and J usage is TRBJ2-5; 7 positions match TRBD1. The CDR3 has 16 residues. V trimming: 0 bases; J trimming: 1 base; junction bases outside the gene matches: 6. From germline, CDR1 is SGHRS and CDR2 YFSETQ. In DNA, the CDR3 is TGCGCCAGCAGCTTGGCTCCAGGGACAGTCCAAGAGACCCAGTACTTC. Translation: CASSLAPGTVQETQYF.

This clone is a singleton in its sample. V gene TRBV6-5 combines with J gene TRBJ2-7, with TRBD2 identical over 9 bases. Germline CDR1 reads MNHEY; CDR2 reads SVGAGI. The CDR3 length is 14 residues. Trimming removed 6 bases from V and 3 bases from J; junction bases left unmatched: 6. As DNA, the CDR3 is TGTGCCAGCAGCGGAACTAGCGGGTTCTACGAGCAGTACTTC. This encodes CASSGTSGFYEQYF.

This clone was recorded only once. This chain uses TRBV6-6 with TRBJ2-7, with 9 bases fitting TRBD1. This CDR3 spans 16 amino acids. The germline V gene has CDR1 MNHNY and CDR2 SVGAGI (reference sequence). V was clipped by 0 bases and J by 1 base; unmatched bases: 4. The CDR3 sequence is CASSYSTGTGSYEQYF. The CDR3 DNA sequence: TGTGCCAGCAGTTACTCGACGGGGACAGGGTCCTACGAGCAGTACTTC.

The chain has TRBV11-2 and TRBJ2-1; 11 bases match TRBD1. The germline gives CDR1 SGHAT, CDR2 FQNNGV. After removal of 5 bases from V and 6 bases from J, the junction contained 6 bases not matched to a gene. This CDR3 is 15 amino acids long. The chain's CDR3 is CASSPGQGAPNEQFF. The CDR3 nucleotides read TGTGCCAGCAGCCCCGGACAGGGGGCCCCCAATGAGCAGTTCTTC.

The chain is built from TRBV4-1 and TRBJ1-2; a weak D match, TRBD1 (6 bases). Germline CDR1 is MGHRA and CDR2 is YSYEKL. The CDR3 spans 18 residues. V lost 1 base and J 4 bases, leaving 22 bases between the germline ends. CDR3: CASSQALDRSAKVYGYTF. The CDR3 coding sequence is TGCGCCAGCAGCCAAGCGCTCGACAGGAGCGCCAAGGTCTATGGCTACACCTTC.

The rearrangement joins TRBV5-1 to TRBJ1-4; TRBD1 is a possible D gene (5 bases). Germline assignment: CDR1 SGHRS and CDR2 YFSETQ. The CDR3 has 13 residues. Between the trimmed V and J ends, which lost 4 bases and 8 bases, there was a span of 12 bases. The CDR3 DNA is TGCGCCAGCAGCGACGTGCGGGGGGAAAAACTGTTTTTT. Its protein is CASSDVRGEKLFF.